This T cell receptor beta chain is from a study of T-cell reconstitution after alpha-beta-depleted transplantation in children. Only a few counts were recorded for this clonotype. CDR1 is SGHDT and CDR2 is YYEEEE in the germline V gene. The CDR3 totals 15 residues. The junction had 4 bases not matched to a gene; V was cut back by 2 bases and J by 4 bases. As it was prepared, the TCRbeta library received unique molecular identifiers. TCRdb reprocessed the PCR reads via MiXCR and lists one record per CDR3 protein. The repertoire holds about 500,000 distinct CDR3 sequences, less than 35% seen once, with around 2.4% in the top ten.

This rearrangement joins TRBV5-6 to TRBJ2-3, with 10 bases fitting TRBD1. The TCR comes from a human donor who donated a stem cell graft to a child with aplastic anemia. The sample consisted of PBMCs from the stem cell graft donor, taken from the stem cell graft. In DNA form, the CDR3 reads TGTGCCAGCAGCTTACCGGGACAGGGGTCAGATACGCAGTATTTT. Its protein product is CASSLPGQGSDTQYF.